The 30 T cell receptor beta chains below were found in one sample sequenced in a study of blood T cell repertoires in COVID-19. Clones were sequenced by immunoSEQ multiplex PCR, and TCRdb holds only the in-frame ones, with some missing. Of roughly 200,000 clones listed, about 85% were seen once; the top ten hold less than 3.5%. The source material was peripheral blood. These receptor sequences come from a woman aged 25 to 39 with active or convalescent COVID-19.

The genes are TRBV28 and TRBJ2-7, with TRBD2 as a possible D gene (5 bases). CDR3 length: 15 amino acids. The V and J ends lost 5 bases and 0 bases respectively, with 14 bases between them. CDR1 is MDHEN and CDR2 is SYDVKM in the germline V gene. The CDR3 spells CASSNRGLTSYEQYF. Here the CDR3 DNA reads TGTGCCAGCAGTAACCGGGGTTTAACCTCCTACGAGCAGTACTTC.

In its sample, this clone was seen a few times. The gene calls are TRBV18 and TRBJ1-2, with 7 bases fitting TRBD1. Germline-derived CDR1 and CDR2 are KGHSH and LQKENI. J lost 3 bases, V lost 1 base, and 5 bases had no gene match. The CDR3 covers 15 residues. CDR3 region: CASSPLDRVDYGYTF. In DNA form, the CDR3 reads TGTGCCAGCTCACCACTAGACAGGGTCGACTATGGCTACACCTTC.

V usage is TRBV7-9 and J usage is TRBJ1-1; D unclear. Trimming took 2 bases from V and 4 from J, leaving 8 bases between them. Germline loops: CDR1 SEHNR, CDR2 FQNEAQ (reference sequence). This CDR3 spans 13 amino acids. The chain's CDR3 is CASSLRGATEAFF. CDR3 DNA sequence: TGTGCCAGCAGCTTACGAGGAGCCACTGAAGCTTTCTTT.

The rearrangement links TRBV19 to TRBJ1-5; 9 nucleotides match TRBD1. Germline V gives CDR1 LNHDA, CDR2 SQIVND (reference sequence). J gave up 7 bases and V 8 bases, and 3 bases lay outside the gene matches. The CDR3 is made up of 12 amino acids. The CDR3 nucleotides read TGTGCCAGTGGGACAGGGAACCAGCCCCAGCATTTT. Encoded protein: CASGTGNQPQHF.

The V and J genes are TRBV10-2 and TRBJ2-5; a possible D gene is TRBD1 (6 bases). Per germline, CDR1 WSHSY and CDR2 SAAADI. Trimming removed 2 bases at V and 3 bases at J, with 22 bases between. The CDR3 loop spans 18 amino acids. CDR3 in amino acids: CASSEGPMGTMTKETQYF. The CDR3 region has the DNA TGCGCCAGCAGTGAGGGACCTATGGGGACAATGACGAAAGAGACCCAGTACTTC.

This sequence joins TRBV3-1 (or the pseudogene TRBV3-2) and TRBJ1-1, with D unresolved. The CDR3 has 14 residues. CDR1 and CDR2 from the germline V gene are LGHDT and YNNKEL (reference sequence). V was clipped by 4 bases and J by 0 bases, with 9 bases between them. The CDR3 is CASSPSQVNTEAFF. The CDR3 nucleotides read TGTGCCAGCAGCCCTTCCCAGGTGAACACTGAAGCTTTCTTT.

The J gene is TRBJ2-6, the V gene TRBV6-5; weak D call: TRBD2 (6 bases). V shed 4 bases and J shed 1 base, with 11 bases lying between them. CDR1 is MNHEY and CDR2 is SVGAGI in the germline V gene. The CDR3 has 16 residues. The CDR3 protein is CASSWGDRSGANVLTF. The CDR3 DNA reads TGTGCCAGCAGTTGGGGGGACCGATCTGGGGCCAACGTCCTGACTTTC.

CDR3 loop: CASYDGNEQYF. As DNA, the CDR3 is TGTGCCAGTTACGACGGGAACGAGCAGTACTTC. The chain recombines TRBV27 with TRBJ2-7; tentatively, D is TRBD2 (5 bases). CDR1 is MNHEY, CDR2 SMNVEV, per germline (reference sequence). Trimming cost V 9 bases and J 5 bases, with 11 bases left between them. This CDR3 spans 11 amino acids.

The rearrangement links TRBV14 to TRBJ2-3; D is unresolved. The CDR3 extends over 12 amino acids. V lost 4 bases to trimming and J lost 2 bases, with 4 bases between them. Looked up from germline, CDR1 is SGHDN and CDR2 is FVKESK. CDR3 in amino acids: CASSPTTDTQYF. CDR3 in DNA: TGTGCCAGCAGCCCTACCACAGATACGCAGTATTTT.

This clone showed up just once. The chain joins TRBV7-9 to TRBJ2-3; D is unclear. The CDR3 covers 13 residues. CDR1 SEHNR and CDR2 FQNEAQ come from the germline V gene (reference sequence). With 4 bases removed from V and 2 bases from J, the gap between germline ends came to 7 bases. The CDR3 DNA reads as TGTGCCAGCAGCTCTGACATCACAGATACGCAGTATTTT. This sequence encodes CASSSDITDTQYF. The complete variable domain, with remaining parts taken from reference TRBV7-9 and TRBJ2-3, reads DTGVSQNPRHKITKRGQNVTFRCDPISEHNRLYWYRQTLGQGPEFLTYFQNEAQLEKSRLLSDRFSAERPKGSFSTLEIQRTEQGDSAMYLCASSSDITDTQYFGPGTRLTVL.

The chain employs TRBV19 and TRBJ2-7, with a tentative D call TRBD1 (6 bases). This CDR3 region has 11 residues. V dropped 5 bases and J dropped 4 bases, with 6 bases sitting between them. Per the germline V gene, CDR1 is LNHDA and CDR2 is SQIVND (reference sequence). CDR3 residues: CASSDRYEQYF. The CDR3 DNA follows: TGTGCCAGTAGTGACAGGTACGAGCAGTACTTC.

The J gene is TRBJ2-1, the V gene TRBV28; 10 positions agree with TRBD2. CDR1 and CDR2 (germline): MDHEN, SYDVKM. The CDR3 has 20 residues. Trimming removed 3 bases from V and 0 bases from J; junction bases left unmatched: 14. Written as DNA, the CDR3 is TGTGCCAGCAGTTTCTCCTCAGGACTAGCGGCCACTTTCTCCTACAATGAGCAGTTCTTC. The encoded protein is CASSFSSGLAATFSYNEQFF.

The gene calls are TRBV28 and TRBJ1-6, with D tentatively TRBD1 (5 bases). There are 16 residues in the CDR3. Looked up from germline, CDR1 is MDHEN and CDR2 is SYDVKM. Trimming took off 3 bases at V and 6 bases at J, with 15 bases between the two ends. The CDR3 coding sequence is TGTGCCAGCAGTTTTGAGGCAGGGCAGGGTAATTCACCCCTCCACTTT. It specifies CASSFEAGQGNSPLHF.

This chain joins TRBV19 and TRBJ1-5; TRBD1 matches 9 bases. CDR1 is LNHDA and CDR2 is SQIVND in the germline V gene (reference sequence). The CDR3 runs to 16 residues. With 6 bases clipped from V and 7 bases from J, the junction kept 13 bases outside the gene matches. The CDR3: CASSTHRDRVSQPQHF. The CDR3 DNA reads TGTGCCAGTAGCACCCACCGGGACAGGGTCTCCCAGCCCCAGCATTTT.

The chain joins TRBV5-4 to TRBJ2-7; 9 nucleotides agree with TRBD2. V lost 4 bases, J lost 2 bases, and 10 bases stayed unmatched. The CDR3 has 16 amino acids. Germline V gene lookup returns CDR1 SGHNT and CDR2 YYREEE (reference sequence). The CDR3 is CASSPPTSGPTYEQYF. Written as DNA, the CDR3 is TGTGCCAGCAGCCCCCCGACTAGCGGACCTACCTACGAGCAGTACTTC.

This clone was seen a single time. The sample holds other DNA sequences that translate to the same CDR3. The genes are TRBV3-1 (or the pseudogene TRBV3-2) and TRBJ1-2, with 10 positions matching TRBD1. V was pared by 3 bases and J by 6 bases, with 1 base of the junction left unmatched. The CDR3 contains 13 residues. Germline V gene data show CDR1 as LGHDT and CDR2 as YNNKEL (reference sequence). CDR3 sequence: CASSQGTGDGYTF. CDR3 bases: TGTGCCAGCAGCCAGGGGACAGGGGATGGCTACACCTTC.

The rearrangement joins TRBV3-1 (or the pseudogene TRBV3-2) to TRBJ2-7; D perhaps matches TRBD2 (7 bases). Trimming took off 2 bases at V and 5 bases at J, with 19 bases between the two ends. This CDR3 has 16 residues. Looked up from germline, CDR1 is LGHDT and CDR2 is YNNKEL (reference sequence). The CDR3 region has the DNA TGTGCCAGCAGCCAAATAGGATGGGGGGGCCACAACGAGCAGTACTTC. Its protein is CASSQIGWGGHNEQYF.

The sample holds a few counts of this clone. Because it lacks the conserved phenylalanine or tryptophan at the end, this CDR3 is likely a read error. It is unclear where the CDR3 begins or ends on the DNA, so no DNA is shown, and the CDR3 is as TCRdb lists it. The chain carries TRBV6-4 and TRBJ1-4. CDR1 MRHNA and CDR2 SNTAGT come from the germline V gene. The CDR3 sequence runs 11 residues, both termini included. The CDR3 loop reads CASSGRVDPPV.

This chain joins TRBV27 and TRBJ2-7, with D possibly being TRBD1 (7 bases). This CDR3 has 13 amino acids. Germline loops: CDR1 MNHEY, CDR2 SMNVEV (reference sequence). V lost 6 bases to trimming and J lost 2 bases, with 11 bases between them. The CDR3 is CASRFRGAYEQYF. Written as DNA, the CDR3 is TGTGCCAGCAGATTCAGGGGGGCCTACGAGCAGTACTTC.

This clone has a single count. This chain uses TRBV5-4 with TRBJ2-7; tentatively, D is TRBD2 (6 bases). The length of the CDR3 is 14 residues. CDR1 is SGHNT, CDR2 YYREEE, per germline (reference sequence). Deletions cut 0 bases from V and 3 bases from J, with 10 bases between. Here the CDR3 reads CASSLASGDYEQYF. In nucleotides, the CDR3 is TGTGCCAGCAGCTTGGCTTCGGGAGACTACGAGCAGTACTTC.

This chain links TRBV6-5 with TRBJ2-7; 9 bases fit TRBD1. The germline V gene has CDR1 MNHEY and CDR2 SVGAGI. With 6 bases clipped from V and 7 bases from J, the junction kept 7 bases outside the gene matches. The CDR3 extends over 13 amino acids. CDR3 coding DNA: TGTGCCAGCAGCACAGGGGGCGGGTGGGAGCAGTACTTC. It codes for CASSTGGGWEQYF.

This clone showed up just once. The chain employs TRBV5-4 and TRBJ2-2; TRBD2 matches 9 bases. The CDR3 is 15 amino acids. Germline CDR1 and CDR2: SGHNT and YYREEE (reference sequence). Unmatched junction bases numbered 5, after V lost 4 bases and J lost 4 bases. This CDR3 reads CASSPGLAGTGELFF. CDR3 coding DNA: TGTGCCAGCAGCCCGGGACTAGCAGGCACCGGGGAGCTGTTTTTT.

This clone has just a few counts. CDR3 DNA sequence: TGTGCCAGCAGCTTTTTGCCGAGCTCGTACGAGCAGTACTTC. Encoded protein: CASSFLPSSYEQYF. V and J are TRBV5-6 and TRBJ2-7; D is uncertain. This CDR3 comprises 14 residues. V was shortened by 2 bases and J by 4 bases, with 13 bases between the two germline ends. Germline values: CDR1 SGHDT, CDR2 YYEEEE.

V is TRBV5-4 and J is TRBJ1-6; D possibly corresponds to TRBD1 (6 bases). The germline V and J ends were trimmed by 0 bases and 7 bases, with 11 bases remaining between them. Germline CDR1 and CDR2: SGHNT and YYREEE (reference sequence). The length of the CDR3 is 15 residues. CDR3 residues: CASSLDEGGNSPLHF. The CDR3 bases are TGTGCCAGCAGCTTGGATGAGGGGGGGAATTCACCCCTCCACTTT.

The table lists this clone with a count of one. The chain carries TRBV19 and TRBJ2-3; the match to TRBD2 covers 8 bases. The V gene end was trimmed by 4 bases and the J gene end by 7 bases; junction bases not matched to a gene: 13. The CDR3 loop spans 16 amino acids. CDR1 is LNHDA, CDR2 SQIVND, per germline (reference sequence). CDR3 DNA: TGTGCCAGTAGTAGTACTAGCGGCCTCGGGTTGAATACGCAGTATTTT. This translates into CASSSTSGLGLNTQYF.

There are a few counts of this clone. The chain has TRBV3-1 (or the pseudogene TRBV3-2) and TRBJ1-2; D is unclear. The germline V gene has CDR1 LGHDT and CDR2 YNNKEL (reference sequence). The CDR3 is 13 amino acids. Between the trimmed V and J ends, which lost 4 bases and 6 bases, there was a span of 12 bases. This CDR3 reads CASSPYPLDGYTF. The CDR3 DNA sequence: TGTGCCAGCAGCCCCTACCCCCTCGATGGCTACACCTTC.

V gene TRBV4-1 combines with J gene TRBJ1-4; 9 nucleotides align to TRBD1. Per germline, CDR1 MGHRA and CDR2 YSYEKL. J was trimmed by 8 bases and V by 3 bases; bases with no gene match: 7. This CDR3 comprises 15 residues. CDR3 DNA sequence: TGCGCCAGCAGCCAGGGGACAGGGAAAGGGGAAAAACTGTTTTTT. Translating it yields CASSQGTGKGEKLFF.

The chain employs TRBV28 and TRBJ1-2; weak D call: TRBD1 (6 bases). Between the trimmed V and J ends, which lost 2 bases and 7 bases, there was a span of 14 bases. Looked up from germline, CDR1 is MDHEN and CDR2 is SYDVKM. CDR3 length equals 14 residues. The CDR3 DNA follows: TGTGCCAGCAGTTTAAGGCAGGGGACCATTGGCTACACCTTC. This encodes CASSLRQGTIGYTF.

The chain links TRBV15 to TRBJ1-5; D is perhaps TRBD1 (6 bases). This CDR3 has 15 amino acids. Germline V CDR1 and CDR2: LNHNV, YYDKDF (reference sequence). Trimming left V 3 bases short and J 0 bases short, with 9 bases between. This chain's CDR3 is CATSSGGASNQPQHF. CDR3 sequence (DNA): TGTGCCACCAGCAGTGGGGGGGCTAGCAATCAGCCCCAGCATTTT.

The rearrangement links TRBV6-6 to TRBJ1-5, with a weak D call TRBD1 (5 bases). CDR1 and CDR2 from the germline V gene are MNHNY and SVGAGI (reference sequence). This CDR3 region has 13 residues. Between the trimmed V and J ends, which lost 7 bases and 5 bases, there was a span of 12 bases. DNA for the CDR3: TGTGCCAGCAAACAGGCCGGGCATCAGCCCCAGCATTTT. It specifies CASKQAGHQPQHF.